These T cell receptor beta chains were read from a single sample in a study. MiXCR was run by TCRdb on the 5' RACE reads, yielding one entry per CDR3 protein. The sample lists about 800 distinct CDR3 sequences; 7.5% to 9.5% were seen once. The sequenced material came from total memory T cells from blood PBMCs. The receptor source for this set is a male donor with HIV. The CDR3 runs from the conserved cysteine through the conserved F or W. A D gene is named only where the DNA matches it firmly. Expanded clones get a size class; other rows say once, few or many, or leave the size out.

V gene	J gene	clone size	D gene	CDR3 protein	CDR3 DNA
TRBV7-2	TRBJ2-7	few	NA	CASSVDSYEQYF	TGTGCCAGCAGCGTGGACAGCTACGAGCAGTACTTC
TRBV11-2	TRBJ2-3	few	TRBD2	CASSWGLAGGPQTDTQYF	TGTGCCAGCAGCTGGGGACTAGCGGGAGGGCCGCAGACAGATACGCAGTATTTT
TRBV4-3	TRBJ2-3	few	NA	CASSQGPGASTDTQYF	TGCGCCAGCAGCCAGGGACCGGGGGCTAGCACAGATACGCAGTATTTT
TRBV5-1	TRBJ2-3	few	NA	CASSLDPHSRDTQYF	TGCGCCAGCAGCTTGGACCCCCACTCCAGGGATACGCAGTATTTT
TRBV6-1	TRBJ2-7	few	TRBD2	CASSVGEGPSYEQYF	TGTGCCAGCAGTGTCGGGGAGGGACCGAGCTACGAGCAGTACTTC
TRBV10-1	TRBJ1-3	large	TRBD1	CASSESGAGTGEVSGNTIYF	TGCGCCAGCAGTGAGTCGGGTGCCGGGACAGGAGAAGTCTCTGGAAACACCATATATTTT
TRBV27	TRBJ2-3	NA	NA	CASSFFAGTSTDTQYF	TGTGCCAGCAGTTTTTTCGCGGGAACAAGCACAGATACGCAGTATTTT
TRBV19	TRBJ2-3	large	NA	CASSVADTQYF	TGTGCCAGTAGTGTGGCAGATACGCAGTATTTT
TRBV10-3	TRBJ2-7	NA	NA	CANSRLGVFSYEQYF	TGTGCCAACAGTCGCCTTGGGGTTTTTTCTTACGAGCAGTACTTC
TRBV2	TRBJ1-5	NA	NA	CASRFAGSYQPQHF	TGTGCCAGCCGGTTTGCGGGTTCTTACCAGCCCCAGCATTTT
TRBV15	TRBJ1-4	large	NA	CATSRDGGTNEKLFF	TGTGCCACCAGCAGAGATGGGGGAACTAATGAAAAACTGTTTTTT
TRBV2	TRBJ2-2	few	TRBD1	CASSRDRVISGELFF	TGTGCCAGCAGTCGGGACAGGGTAATATCCGGGGAGCTGTTTTTT
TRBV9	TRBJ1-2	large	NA	CASSGPTANYGYTF	TGTGCCAGCAGCGGACCAACAGCGAACTATGGCTACACCTTC
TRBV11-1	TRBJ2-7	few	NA	CASSRDSTPYEQYF	TGTGCCAGCAGCCGAGACAGCACCCCCTACGAGCAGTACTTC
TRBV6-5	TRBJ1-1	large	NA	CASSYSIQGGTEAFF	TGTGCCAGCAGTTACTCGATCCAGGGCGGCACTGAAGCTTTCTTT
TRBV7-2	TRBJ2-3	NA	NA	CASSLRRGSTDTQYF	TGTGCCAGCAGCTTAAGGCGGGGAAGCACAGATACGCAGTATTTT
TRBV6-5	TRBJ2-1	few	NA	CASSYILRRGTFNEQFF	TGTGCCAGCAGTTACATTCTGCGACGGGGCACTTTCAATGAGCAGTTCTTC
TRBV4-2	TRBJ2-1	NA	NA	CASSQASSYNEQFF	TGTGCCAGCAGCCAAGCGAGCTCCTACAATGAGCAGTTCTTC
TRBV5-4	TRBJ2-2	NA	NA	CASSLPGRGPSGELFF	TGTGCCAGCAGCTTGCCCGGCAGGGGACCGTCCGGGGAGCTGTTTTTT
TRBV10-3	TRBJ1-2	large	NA	CAISESNNYGYTF	TGTGCCATCAGTGAGTCGAATAACTATGGCTACACCTTC
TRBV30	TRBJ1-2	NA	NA	CAWQRTPGPNYGYTF	TGTGCCTGGCAGCGGACCCCGGGACCGAACTATGGCTACACCTTC
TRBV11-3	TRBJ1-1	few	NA	CASSFKMNTEAFF	TGTGCCAGCAGCTTCAAGATGAACACTGAAGCTTTCTTT